This T cell receptor (beta chain) was identified during a study of blood T cell repertoires in COVID-19. Overall study context: Nucleic acid was either cDNA or gDNA, and it came from T cells, B-cell-depleted T cells, or PBMCs.

Authors' processing steps: Nucleated cell counts were estimated from reference gene primer amplification. Only in-frame clones appear in the TCRdb table, and some are missing; sequencing was by immunoSEQ multiplex PCR. For V, J and clone size, that table is used; D and trimming come from the DNA. Of around 250,000 clones in the sample, roughly 86% are singletons; the top ten hold over 0.55%. Source material: peripheral blood. This receptor was taken from a human donor in a cohort sampled during active COVID-19.

CDR3 in amino acids: CASSRTGELNYGYTF. The CDR3, as DNA: TGTGCCAGCAGCCGGACAGGGGAATTGAACTATGGCTACACCTTC. The gene calls are TRBV7-2 and TRBJ1-2; 9 nucleotides match TRBD1. CDR3 length: 15 residues. CDR1 is SGHTA, CDR2 FQGNSA, per germline. V lost 5 bases, J lost 2 bases, and 6 bases stayed unmatched.